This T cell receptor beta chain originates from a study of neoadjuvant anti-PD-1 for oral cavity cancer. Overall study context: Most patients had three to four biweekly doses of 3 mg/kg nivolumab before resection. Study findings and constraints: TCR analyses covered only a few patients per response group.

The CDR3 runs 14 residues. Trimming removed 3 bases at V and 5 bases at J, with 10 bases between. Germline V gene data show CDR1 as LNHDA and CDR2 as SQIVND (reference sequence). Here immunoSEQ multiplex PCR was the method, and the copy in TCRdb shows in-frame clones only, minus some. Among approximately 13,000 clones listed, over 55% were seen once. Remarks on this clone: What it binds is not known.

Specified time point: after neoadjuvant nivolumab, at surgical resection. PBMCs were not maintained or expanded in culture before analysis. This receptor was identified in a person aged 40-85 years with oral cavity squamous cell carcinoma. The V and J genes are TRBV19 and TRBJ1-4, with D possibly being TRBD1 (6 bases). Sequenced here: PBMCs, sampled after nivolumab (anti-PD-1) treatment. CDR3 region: CASSMMRGNEKLFF. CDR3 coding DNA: TGTGCCAGTAGTATGATGAGGGGGAATGAAAAACTGTTTTTT.